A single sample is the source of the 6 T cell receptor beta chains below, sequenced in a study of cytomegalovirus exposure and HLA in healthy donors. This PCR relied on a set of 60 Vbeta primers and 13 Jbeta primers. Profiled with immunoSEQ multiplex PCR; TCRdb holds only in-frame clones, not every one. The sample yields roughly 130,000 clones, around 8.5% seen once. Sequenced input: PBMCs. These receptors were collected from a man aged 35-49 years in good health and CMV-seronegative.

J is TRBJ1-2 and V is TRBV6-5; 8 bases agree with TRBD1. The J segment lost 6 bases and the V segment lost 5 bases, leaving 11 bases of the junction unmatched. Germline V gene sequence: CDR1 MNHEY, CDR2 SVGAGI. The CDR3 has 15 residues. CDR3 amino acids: CASSVEAGGAHGYTF. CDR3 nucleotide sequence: TGTGCCAGCAGTGTTGAGGCAGGGGGCGCACATGGCTACACCTTC.

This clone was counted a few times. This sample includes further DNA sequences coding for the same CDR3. This chain's CDR3 is CASSYRITYEQYF. DNA of the CDR3: TGTGCCAGTAGTTACAGAATTACCTACGAGCAGTACTTC. The chain carries TRBV19 and TRBJ2-7; D not resolved. Looked up from germline, CDR1 is LNHDA and CDR2 is SQIVND (reference sequence). V was cut by 5 bases and J by 2 bases, with 10 bases left in between. This CDR3 comprises 13 residues.

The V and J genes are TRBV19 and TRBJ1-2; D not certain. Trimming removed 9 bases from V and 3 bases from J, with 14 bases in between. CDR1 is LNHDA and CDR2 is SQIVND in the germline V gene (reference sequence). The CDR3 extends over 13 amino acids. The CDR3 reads CASRNLLYYGYTF. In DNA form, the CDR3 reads TGTGCCAGCAGAAACCTTCTTTACTATGGCTACACCTTC.

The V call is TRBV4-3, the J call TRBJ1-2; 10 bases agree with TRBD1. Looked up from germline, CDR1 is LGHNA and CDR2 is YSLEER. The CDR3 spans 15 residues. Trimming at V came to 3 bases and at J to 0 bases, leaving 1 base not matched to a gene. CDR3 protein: CASSHGQGANYGYTF. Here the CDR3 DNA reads TGCGCCAGCAGCCACGGACAGGGGGCTAACTATGGCTACACCTTC.

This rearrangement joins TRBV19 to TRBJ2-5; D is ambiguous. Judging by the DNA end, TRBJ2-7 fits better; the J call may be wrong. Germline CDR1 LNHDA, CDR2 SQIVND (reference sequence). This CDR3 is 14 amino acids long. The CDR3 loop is CASSISIYSYEQYF. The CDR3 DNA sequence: TGTGCCAGTAGTATATCCATTTACTCCTACGAGCAGTACTTC.

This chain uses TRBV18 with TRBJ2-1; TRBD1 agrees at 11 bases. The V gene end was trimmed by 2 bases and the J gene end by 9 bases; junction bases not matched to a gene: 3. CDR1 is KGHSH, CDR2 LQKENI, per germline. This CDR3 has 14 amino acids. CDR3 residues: CASSPGTGGIEQFF. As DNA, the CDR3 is TGTGCCAGCTCACCAGGGACAGGGGGTATTGAGCAGTTCTTC. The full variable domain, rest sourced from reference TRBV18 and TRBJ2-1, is NAGVMQNPRHLVRRRGQEARLRCSPMKGHSHVYWYRQLPEEGLKFMVYLQKENIIDESGMPKERFSAEFPKEGPSILRIQQVVRGDSAAYFCASSPGTGGIEQFFGPGTRLTVL.